The source of this TCR beta chain is a study of CD8 T cells in Susac syndrome. TCR beta sequencing covered blood CD8+ and CD4+ T cells. Controls were healthy donors chosen to match patients in age and sex. While CD8+ and CD4+ T cells were isolated negatively, TEMRA cells were enriched by FACS. With random hexamers, about 0.5 to 1 ug RNA was reverse transcribed. Across 54 Vbeta and 13 Jbeta, TCR beta CDR3 was amplified with immunoSEQ multiplex PCR. TCRdb analysed the immunoSEQ multiplex PCR reads with MiXCR anew, one entry per CDR3 protein. This table holds under 200,000 distinct CDR3 sequences, around 94% found once. The receptor was derived from a human donor in good health. Sequenced sample: CD4+ T cells from PBMCs.

CDR3 residues: CASSPQTSVETQYF. Here the CDR3 DNA reads TGTGCCAGCAGCCCCCAGACTAGCGTCGAGACCCAGTACTTC. V usage is TRBV9 and J usage is TRBJ2-5, with TRBD2 identical over 8 bases. Looked up from germline, CDR1 is SGDLS and CDR2 is YYNGEE. V lost 4 bases to trimming and J lost 5 bases; unmatched junction nucleotides: 7. This CDR3 region has 14 residues.